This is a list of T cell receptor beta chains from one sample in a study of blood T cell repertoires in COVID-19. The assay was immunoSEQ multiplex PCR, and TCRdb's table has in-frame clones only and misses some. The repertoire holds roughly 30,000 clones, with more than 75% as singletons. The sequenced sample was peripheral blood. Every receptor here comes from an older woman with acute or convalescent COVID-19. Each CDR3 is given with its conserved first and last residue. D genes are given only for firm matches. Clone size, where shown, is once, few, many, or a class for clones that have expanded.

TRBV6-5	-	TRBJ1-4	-	CASSRGLIEKLFF	TGTGCCAGCAGTCGAGGCCTAATTGAAAAACTGTTTTTT
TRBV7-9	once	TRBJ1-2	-	CASSLQGGEGIGYTF	TGTGCCAGCAGCTTACAGGGAGGGGAAGGGATAGGCTACACCTTC
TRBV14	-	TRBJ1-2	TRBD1	CASSQSGTGLYGYTF	TGTGCCAGCAGCCAATCCGGGACAGGCCTCTATGGCTACACCTTC
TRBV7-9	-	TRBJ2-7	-	CASSSRDSNPTEQYF	TGTGCCAGCAGCTCTCGGGACTCCAACCCCACCGAGCAGTACTTC
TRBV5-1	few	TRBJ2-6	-	CASSLLQNSGANVLTF	TGCGCCAGCAGCTTGTTACAAAACTCTGGGGCCAACGTCCTGACTTTC
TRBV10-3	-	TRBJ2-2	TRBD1	CAISESPGQGAAGELFF	TGTGCCATCAGTGAGTCCCCGGGACAGGGGGCTGCCGGGGAGCTGTTTTTT
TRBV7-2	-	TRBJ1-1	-	CASSLFQGGAGTEAFF	TGTGCCAGCAGCTTGTTTCAGGGAGGGGCCGGGACTGAAGCTTTCTTT
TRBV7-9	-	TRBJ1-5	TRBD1	CASSRSLQGTDNQPQHF	TGTGCCAGCAGCAGGTCCTTACAGGGGACGGACAATCAGCCCCAGCATTTT
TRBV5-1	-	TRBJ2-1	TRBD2	CASSLKLAGSTNYNEQFF	TGCGCCAGCAGCTTGAAACTAGCGGGATCTACGAACTACAATGAGCAGTTCTTC
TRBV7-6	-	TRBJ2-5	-	CASSLRPRGETQYF	TGTGCCAGCAGCTTGCGGCCCCGGGGGGAGACCCAGTACTTC
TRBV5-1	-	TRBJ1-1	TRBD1	CASSEDRGWTEAFF	TGCGCCAGCAGCGAGGACAGGGGGTGGACTGAAGCTTTCTTT
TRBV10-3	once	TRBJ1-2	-	CAISADSRLYGYTF	TGTGCCATCAGTGCCGACAGTCGCTTATATGGCTACACCTTC
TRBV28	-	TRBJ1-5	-	CASSSPVISNQPQHF	TGTGCCAGCAGTTCCCCAGTGATATCTAATCAGCCCCAGCATTTT
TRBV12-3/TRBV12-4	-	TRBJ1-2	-	CASTRTENYGYTF	TGTGCCAGCACTCGGACAGAAAACTATGGCTACACCTTC
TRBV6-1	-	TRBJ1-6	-	CASSEVRGDSPLHF	TGTGCCAGCAGTGAAGTCAGGGGAGACTCACCCCTCCACTTT
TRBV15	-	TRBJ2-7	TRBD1	CATSRGQGVKLGSSDEQYF	TGTGCCACCAGCAGAGGACAGGGGGTAAAACTGGGCTCATCGGACGAGCAGTACTTC
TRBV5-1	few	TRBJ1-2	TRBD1	CASSPSTGAGGYTF	TGCGCCAGCAGCCCCTCGACAGGGGCGGGCGGCTACACCTTC
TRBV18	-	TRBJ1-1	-	CASSPWGGGTEAFF	TGTGCCAGCTCACCGTGGGGGGGAGGAACTGAAGCTTTCTTT
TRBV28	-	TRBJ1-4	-	CASTPWGPNEKLFF	TGTGCCAGCACCCCGTGGGGGCCAAATGAAAAACTGTTTTTT
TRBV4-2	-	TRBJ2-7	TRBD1	CASSYTGGTSYEQYF	TGTGCCAGCAGTTATACAGGGGGTACTTCCTACGAGCAGTACTTC
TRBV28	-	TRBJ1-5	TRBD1	CASSPWDRGINQPQHF	TGTGCCAGCAGTCCATGGGACAGGGGAATCAATCAGCCCCAGCATTTT
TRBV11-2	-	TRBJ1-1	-	CASSLVSRGLNTEAFF	TGTGCCAGCAGCTTAGTGAGTCGGGGGTTGAACACTGAAGCTTTCTTT
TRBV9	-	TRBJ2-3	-	CASSDAPVTDTQYF	TGTGCCAGCAGCGACGCCCCAGTCACAGATACGCAGTATTTT
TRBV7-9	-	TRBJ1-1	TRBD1	CASSSGQGNTEAFF	TGTGCCAGCAGCTCCGGACAGGGAAACACTGAAGCTTTCTTT
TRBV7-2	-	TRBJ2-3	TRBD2	CASSLATSGGADTQYF	TGTGCCAGCAGCTTAGCAACTAGCGGGGGGGCAGATACGCAGTATTTT
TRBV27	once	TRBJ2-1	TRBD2	CASSLIPASGGPSYNEQFF	TGTGCCAGCAGTTTAATCCCGGCTAGCGGGGGGCCGTCCTACAATGAGCAGTTCTTC
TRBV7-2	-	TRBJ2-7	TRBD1	CASSPRQGTLEQYF	TGTGCCAGCAGCCCCCGACAGGGGACTCTCGAGCAGTACTTC
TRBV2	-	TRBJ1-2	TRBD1	CASAGPTGFDGYTF	TGTGCCAGCGCCGGCCCGACAGGGTTCGATGGCTACACCTTC
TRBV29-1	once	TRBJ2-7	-	CSAPVDRRGGYEQYF	TGCAGCGCCCCGGTCGACAGGAGGGGGGGCTACGAGCAGTACTTC
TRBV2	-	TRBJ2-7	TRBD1	CASRDQTGSSEQYF	TGTGCCAGCAGAGACCAGACAGGGAGTAGCGAGCAGTACTTC
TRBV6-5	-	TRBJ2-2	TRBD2	CASSYSILAGTGELFF	TGTGCCAGCAGTTACTCGATCCTAGCGGGGACCGGGGAGCTGTTTTTT
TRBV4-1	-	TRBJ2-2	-	CASSPFNRAGGELFF	TGCGCCAGCAGCCCCTTTAACAGGGCGGGCGGGGAGCTGTTTTTT
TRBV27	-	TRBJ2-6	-	CASSSDRRITSQSGANVLTF	TGTGCCAGCAGTTCCGACAGGCGAATCACGAGCCAATCTGGGGCCAACGTCCTGACTTTC
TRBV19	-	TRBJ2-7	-	CASSTGDGYSYEQYF	TGTGCCAGTAGTACGGGGGACGGATACTCCTACGAGCAGTACTTC
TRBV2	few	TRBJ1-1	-	CASTPRRTEAFF	TGTGCCAGCACCCCCCGTCGGACTGAAGCTTTCTTT
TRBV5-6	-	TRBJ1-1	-	CASSLRGTSLNTEAFF	TGTGCCAGCAGCCTCCGGGGGACGTCCTTGAACACTGAAGCTTTCTTT
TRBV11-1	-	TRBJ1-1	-	CASSSQQGNEAFF	TGTGCCAGCAGCTCCCAACAGGGAAATGAAGCTTTCTTT
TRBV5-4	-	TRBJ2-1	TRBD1	CASSFFDRGPNEQFF	TGTGCCAGCAGCTTTTTTGACAGGGGGCCGAATGAGCAGTTCTTC
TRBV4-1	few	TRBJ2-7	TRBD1	CASSQGDRAYEQYF	TGCGCCAGCAGCCAAGGGGACAGGGCCTACGAGCAGTACTTC
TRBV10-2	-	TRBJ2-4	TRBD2	CASGTSGENIQYF	TGCGCCAGCGGGACTAGCGGTGAAAACATTCAGTACTTC
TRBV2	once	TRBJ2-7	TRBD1	CASSERGTGFYEQYF	TGTGCCAGCAGTGAGAGGGGGACAGGATTCTACGAGCAGTACTTC